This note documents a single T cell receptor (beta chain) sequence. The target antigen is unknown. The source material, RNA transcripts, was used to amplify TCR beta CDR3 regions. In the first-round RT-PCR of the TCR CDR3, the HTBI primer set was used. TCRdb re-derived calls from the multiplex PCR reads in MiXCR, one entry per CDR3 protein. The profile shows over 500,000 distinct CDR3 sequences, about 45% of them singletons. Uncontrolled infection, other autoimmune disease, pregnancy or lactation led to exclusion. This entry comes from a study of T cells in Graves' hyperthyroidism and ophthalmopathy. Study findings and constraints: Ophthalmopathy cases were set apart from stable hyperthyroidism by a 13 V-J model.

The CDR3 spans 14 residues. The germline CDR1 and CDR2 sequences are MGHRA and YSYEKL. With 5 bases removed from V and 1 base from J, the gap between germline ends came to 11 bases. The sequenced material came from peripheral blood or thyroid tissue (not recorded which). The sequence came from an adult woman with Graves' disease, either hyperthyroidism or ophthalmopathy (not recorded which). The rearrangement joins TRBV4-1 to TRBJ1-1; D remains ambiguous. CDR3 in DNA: TGCGCCAGCAGCGGACCCCTGAGGAACACTGAAGCTTTCTTT. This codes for CASSGPLRNTEAFF.